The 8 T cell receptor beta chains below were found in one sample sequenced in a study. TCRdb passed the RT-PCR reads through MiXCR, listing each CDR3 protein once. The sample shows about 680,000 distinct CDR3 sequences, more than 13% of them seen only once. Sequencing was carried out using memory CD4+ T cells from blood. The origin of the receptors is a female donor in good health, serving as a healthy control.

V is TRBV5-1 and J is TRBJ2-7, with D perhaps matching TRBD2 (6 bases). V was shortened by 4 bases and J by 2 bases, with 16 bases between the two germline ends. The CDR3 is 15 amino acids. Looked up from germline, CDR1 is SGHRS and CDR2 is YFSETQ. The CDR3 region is CASSPFGGVTYEQYF. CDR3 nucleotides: TGCGCCAGCAGCCCTTTCGGCGGGGTCACCTACGAGCAGTACTTC.

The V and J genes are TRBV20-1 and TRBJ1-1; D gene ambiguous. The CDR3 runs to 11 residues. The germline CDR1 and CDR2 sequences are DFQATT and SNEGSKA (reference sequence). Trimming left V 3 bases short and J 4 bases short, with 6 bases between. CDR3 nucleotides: TGCAGTGCTAGTTTTGGCACTGAAGCTTTCTTT. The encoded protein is CSASFGTEAFF.

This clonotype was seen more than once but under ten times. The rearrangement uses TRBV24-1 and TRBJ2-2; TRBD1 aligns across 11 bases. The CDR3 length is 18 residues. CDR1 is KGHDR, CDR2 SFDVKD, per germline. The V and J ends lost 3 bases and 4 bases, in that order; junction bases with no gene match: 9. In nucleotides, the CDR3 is TGTGCCACCAGTGATGACTTCCCCGGGACAGGGGGCACCGGGGAGCTGTTTTTT. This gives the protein CATSDDFPGTGGTGELFF.

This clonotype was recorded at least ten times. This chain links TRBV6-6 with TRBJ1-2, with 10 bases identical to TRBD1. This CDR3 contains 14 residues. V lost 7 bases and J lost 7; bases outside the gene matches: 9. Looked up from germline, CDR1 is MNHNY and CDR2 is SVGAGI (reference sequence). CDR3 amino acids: CASTMTGGRSGYTF. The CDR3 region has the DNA TGTGCCAGCACCATGACAGGGGGCAGGAGTGGCTACACCTTC.

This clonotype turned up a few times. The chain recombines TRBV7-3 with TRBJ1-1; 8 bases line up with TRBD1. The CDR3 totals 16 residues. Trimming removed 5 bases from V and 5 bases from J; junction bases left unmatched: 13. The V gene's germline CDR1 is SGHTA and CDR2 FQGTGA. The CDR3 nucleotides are TGTGCCAGCAGCCTTAACCCTCAGGGGGCGCGGACTGAAGCTTTCTTT. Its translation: CASSLNPQGARTEAFF.

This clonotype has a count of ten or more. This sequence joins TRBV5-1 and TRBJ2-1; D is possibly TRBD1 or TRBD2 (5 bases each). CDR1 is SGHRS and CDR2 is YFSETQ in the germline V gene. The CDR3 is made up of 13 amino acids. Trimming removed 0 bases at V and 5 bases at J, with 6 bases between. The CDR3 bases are TGCGCCAGCAGCTTGGTGGGGGACAATGAGCAGTTCTTC. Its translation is CASSLVGDNEQFF.

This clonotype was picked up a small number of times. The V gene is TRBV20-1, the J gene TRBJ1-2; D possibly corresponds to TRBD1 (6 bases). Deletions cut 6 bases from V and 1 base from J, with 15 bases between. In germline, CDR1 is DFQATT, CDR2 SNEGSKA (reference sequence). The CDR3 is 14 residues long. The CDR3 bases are TGCAGTGCAACCCGGGACAATAATAACTATGGCTACACCTTC. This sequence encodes CSATRDNNNYGYTF.

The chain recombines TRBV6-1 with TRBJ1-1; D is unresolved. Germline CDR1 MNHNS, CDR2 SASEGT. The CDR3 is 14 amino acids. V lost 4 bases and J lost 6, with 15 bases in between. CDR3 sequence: CASSAVPGGAEAFF. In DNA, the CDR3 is TGTGCCAGCAGTGCCGTCCCTGGAGGTGCTGAAGCTTTCTTT.